Each of the 12 T cell receptor beta chains below was sequenced from the same sample in a study of siplizumab effects on memory and regulatory T cells. Data came from immunoSEQ multiplex PCR; TCRdb stores just in-frame clones and leaves some out. The profile shows over 100,000 clones, roughly 90% of them singletons. The sample consisted of CD4+ T cells sorted from blood. Receptors originate from a human donor in good health.

The chain has TRBV5-4 and TRBJ1-1; maybe TRBD1 (6 bases). CDR1 SGHNT and CDR2 YYREEE come from the germline V gene (reference sequence). V lost 4 bases, J lost 4 bases, and 11 bases lay in between. This CDR3 comprises 13 residues. CDR3 residues: CASSTGQITEAFF. CDR3 DNA: TGTGCCAGCAGCACTGGACAGATCACTGAAGCTTTCTTT.

V is TRBV5-1 and J is TRBJ2-2; 7 bases fit TRBD2. Germline CDR1 SGHRS, CDR2 YFSETQ. The CDR3 loop spans 15 amino acids. J gave up 5 bases and V 2 bases, and 6 bases lay outside the gene matches. This chain's CDR3 is CASSFERDKTGELFF. The CDR3 DNA reads as TGCGCCAGCAGCTTCGAGCGGGATAAGACCGGGGAGCTGTTTTTT.

The chain recombines TRBV28 with TRBJ2-2; tentative D call: TRBD2 (5 bases). With 4 bases removed from V and 9 bases from J, the gap between germline ends came to 12 bases. This CDR3 comprises 13 residues. Per the germline V gene, CDR1 is MDHEN and CDR2 is SYDVKM. The CDR3 reads CASSSRGRRELFF. The DNA of the CDR3 is TGTGCCAGCAGTTCACGGGGAAGGAGGGAGCTGTTTTTT.

The chain combines TRBV19 with TRBJ2-5, with 8 bases that match TRBD2. J lost 6 bases, V lost 5 bases, and 11 bases had no gene match. From germline, CDR1 is LNHDA and CDR2 SQIVND (reference sequence). CDR3 length: 15 amino acids. Here the CDR3 reads CASSDPAGALKTQYF. In DNA form, the CDR3 reads TGTGCCAGTAGTGATCCAGCGGGAGCTTTGAAGACCCAGTACTTC.

V usage is TRBV19 and J usage is TRBJ2-3; tentatively, D is TRBD2 (6 bases). Germline V gene lookup returns CDR1 LNHDA and CDR2 SQIVND (reference sequence). V was shortened by 3 bases and J by 5 bases, with 12 bases between the two germline ends. CDR3 length equals 14 residues. The CDR3 DNA follows: TGTGCCAGTAGTATCAGCGGGTTGAGAGATACGCAGTATTTT. It yields the protein CASSISGLRDTQYF. The full variable domain, in which reference TRBV19 and TRBJ2-3 provide the parts outside the CDR3, is DGGITQSPKYLFRKEGQNVTLSCEQNLNHDAMYWYRQDPGQGLRLIYYSQIVNDFQKGDIAEGYSVSREKKESFPLTVTSAQKNPTAFYLCASSISGLRDTQYFGPGTRLTVL.

The chain employs TRBV25-1 and TRBJ2-2, with 7 bases aligning to TRBD1. The CDR3 length is 14 residues. The ends lost 7 bases at V and 3 bases at J; junction bases unmatched: 5. Germline V gene data show CDR1 as MGHDK and CDR2 as SYGVNS. In DNA, the CDR3 is TGTGCCAGCATCGAGACAGGGTACACCGGGGAGCTGTTTTTT. Translated: CASIETGYTGELFF.

Here the CDR3 DNA reads TGCGCCAGCAGCTCTTCAGACAGGGGGGAAGCTTTCTTT. Translating it yields CASSSSDRGEAFF. This chain joins TRBV5-1 and TRBJ1-1, with 9 bases identical to TRBD1. V gave up 3 bases and J gave up 8 bases; unmatched junction bases: 5. CDR3 size: 13 residues. Per germline, CDR1 SGHRS and CDR2 YFSETQ. The full variable domain, with the rest looked up from reference TRBV5-1 and TRBJ1-1, is KAGVTQTPRYLIKTRGQQVTLSCSPISGHRSVSWYQQTPGQGLQFLFEYFSETQRNKGNFPGRFSGRQFSNSRSEMNVSTLELGDSALYLCASSSSDRGEAFFGQGTRLTVV.

The V call is TRBV5-1, the J call TRBJ2-3; perhaps TRBD2 as D (6 bases). This CDR3 region has 16 residues. The ends were cut back, 3 bases at V and 4 bases at J, with 18 bases in the middle. Germline V CDR1 and CDR2: SGHRS, YFSETQ. CDR3 nucleotide sequence: TGCGCCAGCAGCTCCGCTAGTGGGGGAGGCTCAGATACGCAGTATTTT. It encodes CASSSASGGGSDTQYF.

The CDR3 nucleotides read TGTGCCAGTAGTAGGACAGGGGATGAAGGCTATGGCTACACCTTC. Translation gives CASSRTGDEGYGYTF. J is TRBJ1-2 and V is TRBV19; TRBD1 aligns across 9 bases. CDR1 is LNHDA, CDR2 SQIVND, per germline (reference sequence). This CDR3 is 15 amino acids long. With 4 bases clipped from V and 4 bases from J, the junction kept 7 bases outside the gene matches.

In this sample, this clone turned up a few times. The V gene is TRBV18, the J gene TRBJ2-1; 11 bases map to TRBD2. CDR3 length equals 14 residues. J was trimmed by 5 bases and V by 4 bases; bases with no gene match: 1. Germline loops: CDR1 KGHSH, CDR2 LQKENI. The CDR3 DNA reads as TGTGCCAGCTCACAGACTAGCGGGAACAATGAGCAGTTCTTC. Amino acids: CASSQTSGNNEQFF.

This CDR3 reads CASSVSPGGNTEAFF. CDR3 bases: TGTGCCAGCAGCGTATCCCCAGGGGGGAACACTGAAGCTTTCTTT. The V call is TRBV9, the J call TRBJ1-1; 7 bases map to TRBD1. Germline CDR1 is SGDLS and CDR2 is YYNGEE. The CDR3 contains 15 residues. V lost 1 base to trimming and J lost 1 base; unmatched junction nucleotides: 4.

This clone was found once. The rearrangement uses TRBV6-4 and TRBJ2-3; tentatively, D is TRBD2 (5 bases). Deletions cut 3 bases from V and 0 bases from J, with 7 bases between. Germline V gene data show CDR1 as MRHNA and CDR2 as SNTAGT. The CDR3 consists of 14 residues. CDR3 loop: CASSEGGSTDTQYF. The CDR3 coding sequence is TGTGCCAGCAGTGAGGGCGGGAGCACAGATACGCAGTATTTT.